These 24 T cell receptor beta chains share one sample of origin, sequenced in a study of shared clonotypes between healthy human individuals. Method: immunoSEQ multiplex PCR; TCRdb's copy keeps in-frame clones and lacks some. The repertoire holds some 2,100,000 clones, with under 97% as singletons. The sample consisted of naive CD4+ T cells sorted from blood. This sample's subset: CD45RA+ positively selected. Source of these receptors: a man between 18 and 35 years old in good health.

The chain uses TRBV5-1 and TRBJ1-2, with D maybe TRBD1 (5 bases). From germline, CDR1 is SGHRS and CDR2 YFSETQ. This CDR3 comprises 14 residues. The germline V and J ends were trimmed by 2 bases and 3 bases, with 11 bases remaining between them. CDR3 sequence reads: CASSFIGEDYGYTF. In DNA form, the CDR3 reads TGCGCCAGCAGCTTTATAGGGGAGGACTATGGCTACACCTTC.

The chain uses TRBV5-5 and TRBJ1-4, with 10 bases matching TRBD1. The germline gives CDR1 SGHKS, CDR2 YYEKEE (reference sequence). After removal of 4 bases from V and 7 bases from J, the junction contained 7 bases not matched to a gene. The CDR3 runs to 15 residues. DNA of the CDR3: TGTGCCAGCAGCCGACAGGGGGCCGGGAGTGAAAAACTGTTTTTT. Its protein product is CASSRQGAGSEKLFF. Supplemented by reference TRBV5-5 and TRBJ1-4, the full variable domain reads DAGVTQSPTHLIKTRGQQVTLRCSPISGHKSVSWYQQVLGQGPQFIFQYYEKEERGRGNFPDRFSARQFPNYSSELNVNALLLGDSALYLCASSRQGAGSEKLFFGSGTQLSVL.

This chain uses TRBV6-1 with TRBJ2-5; tentative D call: TRBD2 (5 bases). Trimming pared 3 bases from V and 4 bases from J, leaving 9 bases between. The CDR3 loop spans 13 amino acids. From germline, CDR1 is MNHNS and CDR2 SASEGT. CDR3 nucleotide sequence: TGTGCCAGCAGTGACGGGGTTCCAGAGACCCAGTACTTC. This gives the protein CASSDGVPETQYF.

This chain links TRBV19 with TRBJ1-4; 8 bases line up with TRBD1. The germline V gene has CDR1 LNHDA and CDR2 SQIVND (reference sequence). Trimming removed 6 bases from V and 5 bases from J; junction bases left unmatched: 5. This CDR3 has 14 residues. The CDR3 protein is CASRRQGLNEKLFF. CDR3 sequence (DNA): TGTGCCAGTAGAAGACAGGGGTTAAATGAAAAACTGTTTTTT. The entire variable domain, with the rest obtained from reference TRBV19 and TRBJ1-4, is as follows: DGGITQSPKYLFRKEGQNVTLSCEQNLNHDAMYWYRQDPGQGLRLIYYSQIVNDFQKGDIAEGYSVSREKKESFPLTVTSAQKNPTAFYLCASRRQGLNEKLFFGSGTQLSVL.

The chain carries TRBV7-9 and TRBJ2-1, with a weak D call TRBD1 (6 bases). The germline CDR1 and CDR2 sequences are SEHNR and FQNEAQ (reference sequence). The V gene lost 5 bases and the J gene lost 3 bases, with 14 bases spanning the gap. CDR3 size: 15 residues. CDR3 residues: CASSPPRGHYNEQFF. As DNA, the CDR3 is TGTGCCAGCAGCCCACCAAGGGGACACTACAATGAGCAGTTCTTC.

The chain links TRBV6-5 to TRBJ2-7, with TRBD1 as a possible D gene (6 bases). The V and J ends lost 6 bases and 3 bases respectively, with 18 bases between them. This CDR3 has 15 amino acids. Germline lookup yields CDR1 MNHEY and CDR2 SVGAGI. The CDR3 loop is CASSAGGTMVYEQYF. The CDR3 coding sequence is TGTGCCAGCAGCGCCGGTGGGACAATGGTCTACGAGCAGTACTTC.

The CDR3 loop reads CASSQGTGGQPQHF. As DNA, the CDR3 is TGTGCCAGCAGTCAAGGGACAGGGGGTCAGCCCCAGCATTTT. This chain uses TRBV28 with TRBJ1-5; TRBD1 aligns across 11 bases. The CDR3 spans 14 residues. Germline CDR1 is MDHEN and CDR2 is SYDVKM. V was clipped by 5 bases and J by 6 bases; unmatched bases: 3.

As concerns this clone: Other DNA variants within this sample encode the same CDR3. J is TRBJ2-5 and V is TRBV7-3; perhaps D is TRBD1 or TRBD2 (5 bases each). The CDR3 loop spans 13 amino acids. V was clipped by 3 bases and J by 2 bases, with 7 bases between them. The germline V gene has CDR1 SGHTA and CDR2 FQGTGA. CDR3 coding DNA: TGTGCCAGCAGCTTGGGGGTTCAAGAGACCCAGTACTTC. This codes for CASSLGVQETQYF.

A remark on this clone: Other DNA sequences within the sample encode an identical CDR3. V is TRBV18 and J is TRBJ2-5; D unclear. The CDR3 extends over 13 amino acids. CDR1 and CDR2 (germline): KGHSH, LQKENI. V was cut by 2 bases and J by 1 base, with 5 bases left in between. CDR3 sequence (DNA): TGTGCCAGCTCACCATCCCCCCAAGAGACCCAGTACTTC. This codes for CASSPSPQETQYF.

The chain has TRBV18 and TRBJ2-7; 7 bases agree with TRBD2. The germline gives CDR1 KGHSH, CDR2 LQKENI. The CDR3 runs to 15 residues. The J segment lost 3 bases and the V segment lost 3 bases, leaving 8 bases of the junction unmatched. CDR3 in amino acids: CASSPEGLVGYEQYF. The DNA of the CDR3 is TGTGCCAGCTCACCTGAAGGACTAGTTGGCTACGAGCAGTACTTC.

This clone appeared once. This chain connects TRBV5-4 to TRBJ2-1; D ambiguous. The ends were cut back, 1 base at V and 11 bases at J, with 10 bases in the middle. Germline lookup yields CDR1 SGHNT and CDR2 YYREEE (reference sequence). The CDR3 sequence is 12 residues long. The CDR3 region is CASSLPRAQQFF. CDR3 nucleotides: TGTGCCAGCAGCTTGCCCCGGGCTCAGCAGTTCTTC.

As for this clone: An end of the junction does not agree with germline; a read error may underlie this. The rearrangement uses TRBV11-2 and TRBJ2-3; either TRBD1 or TRBD2 may supply D (5 bases each). Germline CDR1 is SGHAT and CDR2 is FQNNGV. This CDR3 spans 15 amino acids. CDR3 sequence: CASSSDPGSIDTQYF. In nucleotides, the CDR3 is TGTGCCAGCAGCTCGGACCCAGGGAGCATAGATACGCAGTATTTT.

The rearrangement links TRBV5-1 to TRBJ2-2, with D perhaps TRBD2 (5 bases). The CDR3 extends over 15 amino acids. V lost 5 bases, J lost 1 base, and 12 bases lay in between. Germline V gene data show CDR1 as SGHRS and CDR2 as YFSETQ. CDR3 DNA sequence: TGCGCCAGCAGTCAGAGGGCTGGGAACACCGGGGAGCTGTTTTTT. This codes for CASSQRAGNTGELFF.

J is TRBJ1-2 and V is TRBV18, with D perhaps TRBD1 (5 bases). CDR1 is KGHSH and CDR2 is LQKENI in the germline V gene. The V gene lost 5 bases and the J gene lost 0 bases, with 16 bases spanning the gap. The CDR3 loop spans 16 amino acids. CDR3 in amino acids: CASSYPQEGPNYGYTF. The CDR3 nucleotides read TGTGCCAGCTCATACCCCCAGGAGGGGCCTAACTATGGCTACACCTTC.

Turning to this clone: Other DNA sequences from this sample encode an identical CDR3 as well. The gene calls are TRBV30 and TRBJ1-5; D not certain. Germline lookup yields CDR1 GTSNPN and CDR2 SVGIG (reference sequence). The CDR3 totals 14 residues. V gave up 2 bases and J gave up 2 bases, with 10 bases separating them. CDR3 bases: TGTGCCTGGAGTCGAGGGCAGGGCAATCAGCCCCAGCATTTT. Encoded protein: CAWSRGQGNQPQHF.

The V and J genes are TRBV2 and TRBJ2-3, with TRBD2 identical over 10 bases. Germline assignment: CDR1 SNHLY and CDR2 FYNNEI. Trimming at V came to 6 bases and at J to 6 bases, leaving 6 bases not matched to a gene. The CDR3 spans 14 residues. The CDR3 DNA sequence: TGTGCCAGCAGGAGCCTAGCGGGAGCCGATACGCAGTATTTT. This encodes CASRSLAGADTQYF.

This chain connects TRBV30 to TRBJ1-1; D is undetermined. The V gene lost 4 bases and the J gene lost 1 base, with 13 bases spanning the gap. Germline V gene lookup returns CDR1 GTSNPN and CDR2 SVGIG (reference sequence). This CDR3 is 14 amino acids long. The chain's CDR3 is CAWNHNRRNTEAFF. For the CDR3, the DNA is TGTGCCTGGAATCATAATCGGAGGAACACTGAAGCTTTCTTT. The whole variable domain, filled in from reference TRBV30 and TRBJ1-1, reads SQTIHQWPATLVQPVGSPLSLECTVEGTSNPNLYWYRQAAGRGLQLLFYSVGIGQISSEVPQNLSASRPQDRQFILSSKKLLLSDSGFYLCAWNHNRRNTEAFFGQGTRLTVV.

The chain combines TRBV5-1 with TRBJ1-6; TRBD1 aligns across 8 bases. The ends lost 4 bases at V and 1 base at J; junction bases unmatched: 7. This CDR3 has 17 amino acids. Germline lookup yields CDR1 SGHRS and CDR2 YFSETQ. CDR3 amino acids: CASSQGQGESYNSPLHF. CDR3 sequence (DNA): TGCGCCAGCAGCCAAGGACAGGGTGAGTCCTATAATTCACCCCTCCACTTT.

The chain combines TRBV19 with TRBJ2-1, with a possible D match to TRBD1 (5 bases). This CDR3 comprises 14 residues. CDR1 is LNHDA and CDR2 is SQIVND in the germline V gene (reference sequence). Trimming stripped 6 bases from V and 0 bases from J, with 9 bases between. CDR3 sequence (DNA): TGTGCCAGTAGACAGGCTTTCTCCTACAATGAGCAGTTCTTC. Its protein product is CASRQAFSYNEQFF.

This chain joins TRBV18 and TRBJ1-1, with D possibly matching TRBD1 (6 bases). The CDR3 has 15 residues. In germline, CDR1 is KGHSH, CDR2 LQKENI. V was pared by 3 bases and J by 0 bases, with 11 bases between. Here the CDR3 DNA reads TGTGCCAGCTCACCCAGGACAGATTTGAACACTGAAGCTTTCTTT. Protein sequence: CASSPRTDLNTEAFF.

In regard to this clone: Different DNA sequences within this sample yield the same CDR3. The rearrangement uses TRBV7-2 and TRBJ1-2, with no clear D. Germline-derived CDR1 and CDR2 are SGHTA and FQGNSA. This CDR3 has 12 amino acids. Trimming shortened V by 1 base and J by 5 bases, and 5 bases separated the two germline ends. The CDR3 nucleotides read TGTGCCAGCAGCTTAGAAGGGTATGGCTACACCTTC. Its protein is CASSLEGYGYTF.

The chain has TRBV7-3 and TRBJ1-1; a weak D match, TRBD1 (5 bases). The germline gives CDR1 SGHTA, CDR2 FQGTGA. Trimming removed 5 bases from V and 0 bases from J, with 7 bases in between. The CDR3 runs to 13 residues. CDR3 residues: CASSRQLNTEAFF. The DNA of the CDR3 is TGTGCCAGCAGCCGACAGTTGAACACTGAAGCTTTCTTT.

This sequence joins TRBV5-4 and TRBJ2-7; 9 nucleotides match TRBD1. Germline lookup yields CDR1 SGHNT and CDR2 YYREEE (reference sequence). Losses at the gene ends were 1 base for V and 3 bases for J; bases not matched to a gene: 8. The CDR3 extends over 16 amino acids. The CDR3 region is CASSLILGTGNYEQYF. In DNA form, the CDR3 reads TGTGCCAGCAGCTTGATATTAGGGACAGGGAACTACGAGCAGTACTTC. Full variable domain (remainder filled in from reference TRBV5-4 and TRBJ2-7): ETGVTQSPTHLIKTRGQQVTLRCSSQSGHNTVSWYQQALGQGPQFIFQYYREEENGRGNFPPRFSGLQFPNYSSELNVNALELDDSALYLCASSLILGTGNYEQYFGPGTRLTVT.

The CDR3, as DNA: TGTGCCAGCAGTGAAGTGGCAGGCCCAAGCTATGGCTACACCTTC. This encodes CASSEVAGPSYGYTF. This sequence joins TRBV2 and TRBJ1-2; the D is unclear. The V gene lost 1 base and the J gene lost 4 bases, with 13 bases spanning the gap. The CDR3 totals 15 residues. Germline assignment: CDR1 SNHLY and CDR2 FYNNEI. The whole variable domain, remainder taken from reference TRBV2 and TRBJ1-2, is EPEVTQTPSHQVTQMGQEVILRCVPISNHLYFYWYRQILGQKVEFLVSFYNNEISEKSEIFDDQFSVERPDGSNFTLKIRSTKLEDSAMYFCASSEVAGPSYGYTFGSGTRLTVV.